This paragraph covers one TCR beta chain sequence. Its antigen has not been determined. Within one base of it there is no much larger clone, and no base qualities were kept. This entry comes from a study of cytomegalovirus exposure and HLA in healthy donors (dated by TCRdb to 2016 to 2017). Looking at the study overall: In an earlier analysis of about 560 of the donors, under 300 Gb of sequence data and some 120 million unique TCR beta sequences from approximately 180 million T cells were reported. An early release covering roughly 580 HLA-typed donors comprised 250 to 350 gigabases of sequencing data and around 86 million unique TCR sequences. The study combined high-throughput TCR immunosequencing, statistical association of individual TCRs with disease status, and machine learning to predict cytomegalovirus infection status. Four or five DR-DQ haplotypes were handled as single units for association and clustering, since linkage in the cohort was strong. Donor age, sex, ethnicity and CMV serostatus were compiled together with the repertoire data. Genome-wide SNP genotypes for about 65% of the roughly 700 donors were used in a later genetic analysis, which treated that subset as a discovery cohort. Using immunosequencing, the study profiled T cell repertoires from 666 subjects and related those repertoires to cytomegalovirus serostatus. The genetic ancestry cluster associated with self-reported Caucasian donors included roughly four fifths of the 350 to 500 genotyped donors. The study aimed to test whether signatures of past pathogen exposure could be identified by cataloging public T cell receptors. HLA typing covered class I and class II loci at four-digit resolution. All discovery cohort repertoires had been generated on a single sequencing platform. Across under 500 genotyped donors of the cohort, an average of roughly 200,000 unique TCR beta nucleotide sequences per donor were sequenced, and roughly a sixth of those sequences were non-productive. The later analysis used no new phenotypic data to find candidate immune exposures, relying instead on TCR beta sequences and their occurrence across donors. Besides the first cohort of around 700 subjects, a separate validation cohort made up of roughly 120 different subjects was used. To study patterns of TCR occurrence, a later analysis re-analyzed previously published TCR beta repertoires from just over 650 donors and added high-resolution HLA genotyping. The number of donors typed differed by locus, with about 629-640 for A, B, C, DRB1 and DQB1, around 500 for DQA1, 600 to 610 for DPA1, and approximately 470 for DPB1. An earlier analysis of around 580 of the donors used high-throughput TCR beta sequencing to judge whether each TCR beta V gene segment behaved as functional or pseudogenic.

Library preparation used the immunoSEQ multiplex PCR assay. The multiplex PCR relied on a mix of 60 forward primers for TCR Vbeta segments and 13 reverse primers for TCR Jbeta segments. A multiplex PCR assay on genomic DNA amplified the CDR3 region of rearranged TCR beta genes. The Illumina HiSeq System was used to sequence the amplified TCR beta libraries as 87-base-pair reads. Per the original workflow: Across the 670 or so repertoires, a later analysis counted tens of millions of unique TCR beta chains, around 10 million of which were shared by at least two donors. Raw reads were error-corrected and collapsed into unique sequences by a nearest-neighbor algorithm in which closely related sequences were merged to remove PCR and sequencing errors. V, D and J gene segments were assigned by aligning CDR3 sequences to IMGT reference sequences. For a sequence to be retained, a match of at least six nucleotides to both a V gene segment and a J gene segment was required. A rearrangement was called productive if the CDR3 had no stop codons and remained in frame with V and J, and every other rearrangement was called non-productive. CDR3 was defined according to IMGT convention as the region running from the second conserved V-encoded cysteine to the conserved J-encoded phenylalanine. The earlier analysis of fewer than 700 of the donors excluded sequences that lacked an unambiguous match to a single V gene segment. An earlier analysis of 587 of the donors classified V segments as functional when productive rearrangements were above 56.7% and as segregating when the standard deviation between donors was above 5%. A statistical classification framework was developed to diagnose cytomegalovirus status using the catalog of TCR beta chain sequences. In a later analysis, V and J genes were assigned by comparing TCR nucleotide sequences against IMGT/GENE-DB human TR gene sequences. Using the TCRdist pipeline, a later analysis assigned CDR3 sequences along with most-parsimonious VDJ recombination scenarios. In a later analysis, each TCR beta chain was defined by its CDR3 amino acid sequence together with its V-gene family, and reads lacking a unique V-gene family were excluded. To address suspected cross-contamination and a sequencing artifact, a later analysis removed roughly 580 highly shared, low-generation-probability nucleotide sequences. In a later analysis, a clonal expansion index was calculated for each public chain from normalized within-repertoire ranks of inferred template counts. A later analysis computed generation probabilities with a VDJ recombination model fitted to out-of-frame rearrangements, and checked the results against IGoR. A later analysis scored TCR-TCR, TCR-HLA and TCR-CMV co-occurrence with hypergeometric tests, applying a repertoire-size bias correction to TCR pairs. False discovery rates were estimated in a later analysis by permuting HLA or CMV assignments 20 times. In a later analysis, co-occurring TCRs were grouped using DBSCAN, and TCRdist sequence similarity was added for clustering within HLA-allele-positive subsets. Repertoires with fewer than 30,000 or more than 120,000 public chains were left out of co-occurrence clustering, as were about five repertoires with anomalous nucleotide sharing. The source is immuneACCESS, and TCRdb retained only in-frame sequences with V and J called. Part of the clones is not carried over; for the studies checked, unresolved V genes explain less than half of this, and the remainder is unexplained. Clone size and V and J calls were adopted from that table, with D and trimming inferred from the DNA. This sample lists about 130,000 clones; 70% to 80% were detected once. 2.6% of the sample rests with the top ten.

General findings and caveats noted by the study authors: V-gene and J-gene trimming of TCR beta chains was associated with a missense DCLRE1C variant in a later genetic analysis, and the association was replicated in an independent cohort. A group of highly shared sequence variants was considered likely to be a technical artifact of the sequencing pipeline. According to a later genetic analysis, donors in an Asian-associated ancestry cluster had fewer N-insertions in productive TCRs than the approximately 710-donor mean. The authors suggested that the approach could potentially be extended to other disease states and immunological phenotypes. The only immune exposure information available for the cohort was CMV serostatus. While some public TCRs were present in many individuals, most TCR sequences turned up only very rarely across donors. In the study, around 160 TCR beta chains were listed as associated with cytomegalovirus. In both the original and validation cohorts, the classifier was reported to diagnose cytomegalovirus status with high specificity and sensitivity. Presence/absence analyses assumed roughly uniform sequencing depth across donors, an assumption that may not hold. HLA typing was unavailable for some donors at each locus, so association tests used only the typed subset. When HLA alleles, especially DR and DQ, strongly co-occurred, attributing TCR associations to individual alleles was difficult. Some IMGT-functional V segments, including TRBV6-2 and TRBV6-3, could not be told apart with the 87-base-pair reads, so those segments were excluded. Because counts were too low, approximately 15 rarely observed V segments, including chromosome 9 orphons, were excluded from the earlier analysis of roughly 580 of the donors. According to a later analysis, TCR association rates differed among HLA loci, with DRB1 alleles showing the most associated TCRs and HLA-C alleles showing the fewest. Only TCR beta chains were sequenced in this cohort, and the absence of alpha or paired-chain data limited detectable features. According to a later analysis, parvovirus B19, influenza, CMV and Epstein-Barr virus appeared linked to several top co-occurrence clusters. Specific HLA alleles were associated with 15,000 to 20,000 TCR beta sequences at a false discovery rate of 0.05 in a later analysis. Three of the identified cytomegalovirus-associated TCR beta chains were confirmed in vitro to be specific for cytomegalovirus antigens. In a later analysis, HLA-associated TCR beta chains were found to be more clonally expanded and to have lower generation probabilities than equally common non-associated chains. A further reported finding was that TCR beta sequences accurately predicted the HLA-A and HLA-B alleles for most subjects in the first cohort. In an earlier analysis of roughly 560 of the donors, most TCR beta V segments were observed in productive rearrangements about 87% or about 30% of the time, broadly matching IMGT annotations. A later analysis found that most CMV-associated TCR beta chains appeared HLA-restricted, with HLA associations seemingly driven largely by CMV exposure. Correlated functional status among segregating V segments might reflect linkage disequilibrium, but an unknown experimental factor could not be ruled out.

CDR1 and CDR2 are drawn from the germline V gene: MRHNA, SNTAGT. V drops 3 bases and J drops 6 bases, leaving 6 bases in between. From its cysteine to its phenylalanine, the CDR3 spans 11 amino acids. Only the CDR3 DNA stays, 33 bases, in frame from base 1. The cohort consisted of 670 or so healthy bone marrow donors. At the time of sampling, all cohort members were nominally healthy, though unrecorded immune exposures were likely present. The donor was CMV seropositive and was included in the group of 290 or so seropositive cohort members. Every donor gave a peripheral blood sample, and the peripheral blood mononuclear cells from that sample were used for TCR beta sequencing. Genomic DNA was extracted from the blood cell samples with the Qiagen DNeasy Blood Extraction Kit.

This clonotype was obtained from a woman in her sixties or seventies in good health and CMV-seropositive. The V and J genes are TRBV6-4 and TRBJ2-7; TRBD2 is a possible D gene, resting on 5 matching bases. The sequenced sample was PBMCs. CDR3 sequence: CASSEGGEQYF. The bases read TGTGCCAGCAGTGAAGGAGGCGAGCAGTACTTC.